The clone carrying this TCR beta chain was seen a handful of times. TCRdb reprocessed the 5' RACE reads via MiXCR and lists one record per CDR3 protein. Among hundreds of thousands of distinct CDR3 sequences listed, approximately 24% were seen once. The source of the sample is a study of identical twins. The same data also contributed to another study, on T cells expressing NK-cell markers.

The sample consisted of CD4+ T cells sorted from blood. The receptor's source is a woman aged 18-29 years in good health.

The CDR3: CASMTGFTDTQYF. As DNA, the CDR3 is TGTGCCAGCATGACAGGTTTCACAGATACGCAGTATTTT. The chain is built from TRBV6-6 and TRBJ2-3; the D gene is possibly TRBD1 (6 bases). Per the germline V gene, CDR1 is MNHNY and CDR2 is SVGAGI (reference sequence). Trimming left V 7 bases short and J 2 bases short, with 10 bases between. The CDR3 is 13 amino acids.